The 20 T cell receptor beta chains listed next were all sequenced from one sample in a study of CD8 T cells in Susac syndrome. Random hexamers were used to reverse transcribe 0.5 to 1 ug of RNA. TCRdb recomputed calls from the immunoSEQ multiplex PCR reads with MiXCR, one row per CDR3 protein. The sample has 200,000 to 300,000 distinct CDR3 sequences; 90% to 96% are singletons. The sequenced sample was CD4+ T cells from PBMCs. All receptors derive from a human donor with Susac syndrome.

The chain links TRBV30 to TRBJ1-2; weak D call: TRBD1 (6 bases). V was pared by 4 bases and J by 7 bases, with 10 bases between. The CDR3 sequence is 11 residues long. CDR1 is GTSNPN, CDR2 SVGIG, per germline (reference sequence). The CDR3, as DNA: TGTGCCTGGATGAGAGGGGGTGGCTACACCTTC. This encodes CAWMRGGGYTF.

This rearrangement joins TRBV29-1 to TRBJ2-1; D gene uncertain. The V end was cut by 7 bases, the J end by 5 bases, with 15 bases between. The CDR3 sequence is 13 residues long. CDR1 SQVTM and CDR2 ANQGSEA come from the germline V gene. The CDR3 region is CSAESSNNNEQFF. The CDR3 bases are TGCAGCGCCGAATCTTCGAACAACAATGAGCAGTTCTTC.

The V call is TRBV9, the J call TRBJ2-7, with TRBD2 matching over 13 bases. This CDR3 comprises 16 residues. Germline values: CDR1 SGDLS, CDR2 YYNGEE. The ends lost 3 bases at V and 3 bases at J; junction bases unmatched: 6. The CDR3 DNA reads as TGTGCCAGCAGCGACGGGGGGACTAGCGGGAACTACGAGCAGTACTTC. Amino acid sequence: CASSDGGTSGNYEQYF.

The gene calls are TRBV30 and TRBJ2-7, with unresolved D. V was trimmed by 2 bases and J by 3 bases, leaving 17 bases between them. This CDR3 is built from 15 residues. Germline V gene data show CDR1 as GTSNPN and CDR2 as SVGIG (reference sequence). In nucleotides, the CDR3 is TGTGCCTGGAGTACCCCCCCGGACGTCCACTACGAGCAGTACTTC. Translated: CAWSTPPDVHYEQYF.

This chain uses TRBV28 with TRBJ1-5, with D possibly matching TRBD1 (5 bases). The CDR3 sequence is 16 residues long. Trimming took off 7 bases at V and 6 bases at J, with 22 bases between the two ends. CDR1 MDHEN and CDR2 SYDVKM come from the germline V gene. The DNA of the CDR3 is TGTGCCAGCATCCTCACCGCGGGGGTCTATAGTCAGCCCCAGCATTTT. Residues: CASILTAGVYSQPQHF.

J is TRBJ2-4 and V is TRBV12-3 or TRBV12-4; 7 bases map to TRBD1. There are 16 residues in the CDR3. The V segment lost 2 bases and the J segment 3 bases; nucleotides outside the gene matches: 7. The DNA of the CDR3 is TGTGCCAGCAGTTTACGCCACGACAGGGTCAAAAACATTCAGTACTTC. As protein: CASSLRHDRVKNIQYF.

The CDR3 DNA follows: TGCAGTGCTAGAGATCAACTCGGGGGCTCTAGTGAGCAGTACTTC. It specifies CSARDQLGGSSEQYF. This chain joins TRBV20-1 and TRBJ2-7, with D possibly called TRBD1 or TRBD2 (6 bases each). Germline CDR1 and CDR2: DFQATT and SNEGSKA (reference sequence). Trimming removed 0 bases from V and 7 bases from J, with 19 bases in between. CDR3 size: 15 residues.

For the CDR3, the DNA is TGTGCCAGCAGCTTCCGGGGACGCAATCAGCCCCAGCATTTT. This encodes CASSFRGRNQPQHF. The chain links TRBV27 to TRBJ1-5; D is perhaps TRBD1 (5 bases). This CDR3 is built from 14 residues. The germline V gene encodes CDR1 MNHEY and CDR2 SMNVEV (reference sequence). V was cut by 6 bases and J by 2 bases, with 11 bases left in between.

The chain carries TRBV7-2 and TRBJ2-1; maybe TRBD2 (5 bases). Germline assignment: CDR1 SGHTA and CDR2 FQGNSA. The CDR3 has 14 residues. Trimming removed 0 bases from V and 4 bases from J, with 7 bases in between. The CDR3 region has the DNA TGTGCCAGCAGCTTAGCGAGGGATTACAATGAGCAGTTCTTC. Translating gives CASSLARDYNEQFF.

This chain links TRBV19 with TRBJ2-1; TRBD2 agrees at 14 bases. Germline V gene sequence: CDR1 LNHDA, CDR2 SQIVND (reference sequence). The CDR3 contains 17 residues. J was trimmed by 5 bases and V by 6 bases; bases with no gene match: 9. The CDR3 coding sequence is TGTGCCAGTAGCACTGGGACTAGCGGGGGTTTCAACAATGAGCAGTTCTTC. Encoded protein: CASSTGTSGGFNNEQFF.

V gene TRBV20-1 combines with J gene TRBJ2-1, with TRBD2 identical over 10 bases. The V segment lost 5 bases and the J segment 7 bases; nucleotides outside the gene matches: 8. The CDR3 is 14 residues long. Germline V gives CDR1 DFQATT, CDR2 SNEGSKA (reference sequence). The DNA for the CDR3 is TGCAGTGCTCCTAGCGGGAGAAGTATAAATGAGCAGTTCTTC. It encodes CSAPSGRSINEQFF.

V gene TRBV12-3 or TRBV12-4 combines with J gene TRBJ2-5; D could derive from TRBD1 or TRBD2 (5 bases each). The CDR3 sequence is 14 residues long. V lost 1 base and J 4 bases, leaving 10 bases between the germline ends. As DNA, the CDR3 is TGTGCCAGCAGTTTAGGGGCAGGGAGAGAGACCCAGTACTTC. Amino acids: CASSLGAGRETQYF.

CDR3 sequence reads: CASSRLSQVNYGYTF. As DNA, the CDR3 is TGTGCCAGCAGCCGACTGAGTCAAGTGAACTATGGCTACACCTTC. V and J are TRBV7-8 and TRBJ1-2, with D uncertain. Deletions cut 5 bases from V and 2 bases from J, with 15 bases between. Per germline, CDR1 SGHVS and CDR2 FQNEAQ. The CDR3 consists of 15 residues.

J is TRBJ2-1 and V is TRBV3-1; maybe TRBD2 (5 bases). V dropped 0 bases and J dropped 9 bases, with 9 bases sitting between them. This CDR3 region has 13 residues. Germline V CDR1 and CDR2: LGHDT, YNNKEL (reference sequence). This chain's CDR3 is CASSQDDRGEQFF. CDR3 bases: TGTGCCAGCAGCCAAGACGACCGGGGTGAGCAGTTCTTC.

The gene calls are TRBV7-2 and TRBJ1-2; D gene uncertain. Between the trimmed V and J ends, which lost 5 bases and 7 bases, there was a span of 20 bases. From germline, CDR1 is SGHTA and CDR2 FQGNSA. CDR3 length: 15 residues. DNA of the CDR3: TGTGCCAGCAGCGGGGAGTTATGGGGAGGTGTTGGCTACACCTTC. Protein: CASSGELWGGVGYTF.

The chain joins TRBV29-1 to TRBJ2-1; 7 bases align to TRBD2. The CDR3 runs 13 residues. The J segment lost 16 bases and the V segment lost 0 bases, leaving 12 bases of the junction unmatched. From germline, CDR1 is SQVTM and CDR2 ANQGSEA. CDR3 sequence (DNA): TGCAGCGTTGAAGACCCCCTTAAGGGGAGGGGCTTCTTC. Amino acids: CSVEDPLKGRGFF.

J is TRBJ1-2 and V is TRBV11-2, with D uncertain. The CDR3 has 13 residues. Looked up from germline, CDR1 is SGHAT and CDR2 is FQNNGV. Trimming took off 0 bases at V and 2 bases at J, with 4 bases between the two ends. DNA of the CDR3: TGTGCCAGCAGCTTAGAAGTAAACTATGGCTACACCTTC. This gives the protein CASSLEVNYGYTF.

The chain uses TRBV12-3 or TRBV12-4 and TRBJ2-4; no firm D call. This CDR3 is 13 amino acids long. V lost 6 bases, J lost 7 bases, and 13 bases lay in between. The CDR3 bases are TGTGCCAGCAGCGTTCCCCCTGGGAACATTCAGTACTTC. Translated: CASSVPPGNIQYF.

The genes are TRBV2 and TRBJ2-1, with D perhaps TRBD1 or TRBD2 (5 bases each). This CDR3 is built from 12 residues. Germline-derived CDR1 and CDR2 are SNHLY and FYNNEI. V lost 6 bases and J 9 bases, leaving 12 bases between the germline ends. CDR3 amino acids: CASRLGDREQFF. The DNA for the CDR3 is TGTGCCAGCAGGCTCGGGGACCGTGAGCAGTTCTTC.

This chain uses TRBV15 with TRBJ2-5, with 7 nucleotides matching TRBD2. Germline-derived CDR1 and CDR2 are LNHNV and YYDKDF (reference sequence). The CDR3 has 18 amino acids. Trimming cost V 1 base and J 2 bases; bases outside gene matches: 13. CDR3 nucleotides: TGTGCCACCAGCAGAGTCCCAACGGCGGGAGCCCCGCAAGAGACCCAGTACTTC. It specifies CATSRVPTAGAPQETQYF.